The following is a T cell receptor beta chain sequence with its context. Its target is unknown. This sample was included in a study of blood T cells in healthy people across ages. Study conclusions and caveats: Strong correlation was found linking TCR beta diversity to naive T cell percentage. Researchers said unsorted PBMCs prevented a conclusive naive versus antigen-experienced comparison. Diversity of TCR beta per million T cells declined in a roughly linear way with age.

In germline, CDR1 is LGHDT, CDR2 YNNKEL (reference sequence). The CDR3 runs to 15 residues. V lost 0 bases and J lost 0, with 9 bases in between. Primed by a sample-barcoded 5' primer and a J-beta primer mix, a second PCR proceeded for 7 to 11 cycles. Each of the cDNA molecules was tagged by a template-switch adaptor with 12 random nucleotides. Using its own MiXCR run on the 5' RACE reads, TCRdb lists one record per CDR3 protein. The repertoire consists of 600,000 or so distinct CDR3 sequences, with around 48% occurring once and the leading ten covering under 30%. This clonotype was obtained from a man at least 80 years old in good health. V and J are TRBV3-1 and TRBJ2-7; D is perhaps TRBD1 or TRBD2 (6 bases each). Sample: blood. DNA of the CDR3: TGTGCCAGCAGCCAAGAAGGGGGGCCCTCCTACGAGCAGTACTTC. This encodes CASSQEGGPSYEQYF.